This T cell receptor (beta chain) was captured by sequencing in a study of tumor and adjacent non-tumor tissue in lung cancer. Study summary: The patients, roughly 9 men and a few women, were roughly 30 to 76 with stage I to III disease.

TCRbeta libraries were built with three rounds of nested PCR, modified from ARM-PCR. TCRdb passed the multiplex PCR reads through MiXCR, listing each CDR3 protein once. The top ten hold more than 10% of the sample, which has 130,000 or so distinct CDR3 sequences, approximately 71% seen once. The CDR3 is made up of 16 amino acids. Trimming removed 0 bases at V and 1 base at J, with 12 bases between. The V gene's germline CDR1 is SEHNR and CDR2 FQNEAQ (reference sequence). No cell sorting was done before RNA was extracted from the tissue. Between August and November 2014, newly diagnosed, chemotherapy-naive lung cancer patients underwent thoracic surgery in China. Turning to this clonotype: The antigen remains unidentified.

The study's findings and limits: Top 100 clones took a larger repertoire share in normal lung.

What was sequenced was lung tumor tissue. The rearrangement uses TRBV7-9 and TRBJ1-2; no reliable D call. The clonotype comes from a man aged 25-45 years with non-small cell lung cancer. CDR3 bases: TGTGCCAGCAGCTTAGCGGTAGCAGGAATTAACTATGGCTACACCTTC. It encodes CASSLAVAGINYGYTF.